Below, 21 T cell receptor beta chains from the same sample are listed, as sequenced in a study of shared clonotypes between healthy human individuals. Repertoires were generated with immunoSEQ multiplex PCR, while TCRdb's copy carries only in-frame clones and drops some. Of roughly 1,500,000 clones listed, 98% are singletons. The specimen was naive CD4+ T cells sorted from blood. As for subset: CD45RA+ positively selected. Source of these receptors: a man aged 25 to 40 in good health.

The rearrangement links TRBV5-1 to TRBJ2-7, with 9 bases aligning to TRBD2. The CDR3 runs to 15 residues. V was pared by 1 base and J by 1 base, with 3 bases of the junction left unmatched. From germline, CDR1 is SGHRS and CDR2 YFSETQ. Here the CDR3 reads CASSLLAGVSYEQYF. The CDR3 DNA reads TGCGCCAGCAGCTTGTTAGCGGGGGTATCCTACGAGCAGTACTTC.

This chain links TRBV19 with TRBJ2-7, with 10 bases fitting TRBD1. Trimming cost V 7 bases and J 5 bases; bases outside gene matches: 5. Germline V gene data show CDR1 as LNHDA and CDR2 as SQIVND (reference sequence). The CDR3 covers 13 residues. CDR3 region: CASTPDRGDEQYF. The DNA for the CDR3 is TGTGCCAGTACCCCGGACAGGGGGGACGAGCAGTACTTC.

The chain couples TRBV2 to TRBJ2-3; TRBD1 might be the D (6 bases). This CDR3 region has 16 residues. V gave up 0 bases and J gave up 2 bases, with 12 bases separating them. Germline V gene sequence: CDR1 SNHLY, CDR2 FYNNEI. CDR3 loop: CASSEAQGKATDTQYF. The CDR3 region has the DNA TGTGCCAGCAGTGAAGCCCAGGGGAAGGCCACAGATACGCAGTATTTT.

The chain uses TRBV19 and TRBJ2-3; 11 bases agree with TRBD2. This CDR3 is 15 amino acids long. The trim removed 5 bases at V and 2 bases at J, leaving 3 bases unmatched. Germline CDR1 reads LNHDA; CDR2 reads SQIVND (reference sequence). CDR3 nucleotides: TGTGCCAGTAGTGGACTAGCGGGCCCCACAGATACGCAGTATTTT. Its protein is CASSGLAGPTDTQYF.

The V call is TRBV9, the J call TRBJ2-1; 8 positions match TRBD2. CDR1 and CDR2 from the germline V gene are SGDLS and YYNGEE. The CDR3 consists of 19 residues. J lost 2 bases, V lost 2 bases, and 15 bases had no gene match. The CDR3: CASSVRRDGREATYNEQFF. The CDR3 nucleotides read TGTGCCAGCAGCGTTCGGAGGGATGGGCGGGAGGCTACCTACAATGAGCAGTTCTTC.

About this clone itself: This is likely a read error, given that the CDR3 carries no conserved phenylalanine or tryptophan at its end. The limits of the CDR3 on the DNA are not certain, so only TCRdb's listed CDR3 is given. This rearrangement joins TRBV2 to TRBJ2-7; the D segment call TRBD1 is taken from the table without a DNA check. Termini included, the CDR3 measures 13 amino acids. In germline, CDR1 is SNHLY, CDR2 FYNNEI. CDR3: CASSESVGARSEG.

J is TRBJ2-7 and V is TRBV5-1; D is perhaps TRBD2 (5 bases). Per germline, CDR1 SGHRS and CDR2 YFSETQ. The CDR3 sequence is 13 residues long. V lost 4 bases, J lost 3 bases, and 11 bases lay in between. CDR3: CASSEGPGYEQYF. The CDR3 bases are TGCGCCAGCAGCGAGGGTCCTGGCTACGAGCAGTACTTC.

The CDR3 reads CASKTLGTLGPGELFF. The CDR3 DNA follows: TGTGCCAGTAAAACCCTCGGGACCCTTGGGCCCGGGGAGCTGTTTTTT. The V call is TRBV11-2, the J call TRBJ2-2, with D perhaps being TRBD1 or TRBD2 (5 bases each). The V and J ends lost 9 bases and 6 bases respectively, with 23 bases between them. From germline, CDR1 is SGHAT and CDR2 FQNNGV. This CDR3 contains 16 residues. Full variable domain (rest looked up from reference TRBV11-2 and TRBJ2-2): EAGVAQSPRYKIIEKRQSVAFWCNPISGHATLYWYQQILGQGPKLLIQFQNNGVVDDSQLPKDRFSAERLKGVDSTLKIQPAKLEDSAVYLCASKTLGTLGPGELFFGEGSRLTVL.

The chain combines TRBV9 with TRBJ2-1; TRBD2 is a possible D gene (5 bases). The CDR3 consists of 16 residues. In germline, CDR1 is SGDLS, CDR2 YYNGEE. Trimming shortened V by 0 bases and J by 1 base, and 11 bases separated the two germline ends. Written as DNA, the CDR3 is TGTGCCAGCAGCGTAGCCGGGGTGAAGTCCTACAATGAGCAGTTCTTC. It translates to CASSVAGVKSYNEQFF. Together with reference TRBV9 and TRBJ2-1, the CDR3 gives the full variable domain: DSGVTQTPKHLITATGQRVTLRCSPRSGDLSVYWYQQSLDQGLQFLIQYYNGEERAKGNILERFSAQQFPDLHSELNLSSLELGDSALYFCASSVAGVKSYNEQFFGPGTRLTVL.

The chain links TRBV9 to TRBJ2-7; D remains unclear. Between the trimmed V and J ends, which lost 1 base and 0 bases, there was a span of 11 bases. The germline V gene encodes CDR1 SGDLS and CDR2 YYNGEE. The CDR3 loop spans 15 amino acids. CDR3 sequence (DNA): TGTGCCAGCAGCGTATTCGGCGGTAGCTCCTACGAGCAGTACTTC. This gives the protein CASSVFGGSSYEQYF.

The chain has TRBV5-6 and TRBJ2-7; the D gene is possibly TRBD2 (5 bases). The CDR3 sequence is 13 residues long. Trimming cost V 2 bases and J 5 bases, with 11 bases left between them. From germline, CDR1 is SGHDT and CDR2 YYEEEE. The CDR3 reads CASSFTQRDEQYF. CDR3 coding DNA: TGTGCCAGCAGCTTTACCCAGAGGGACGAGCAGTACTTC.

The gene calls are TRBV10-3 and TRBJ1-1; D unresolved. CDR1 ENHRY and CDR2 SYGVKD come from the germline V gene. The germline V and J ends were trimmed by 4 bases and 4 bases, with 10 bases remaining between them. The CDR3 length is 13 residues. CDR3 region: CAISAPAGTEAFF. DNA of the CDR3: TGTGCCATCAGTGCTCCGGCCGGCACTGAAGCTTTCTTT.

The chain is built from TRBV27 and TRBJ2-5, with a possible D match to TRBD2 (5 bases). This CDR3 is 13 amino acids long. Trimming shortened V by 10 bases and J by 4 bases, and 16 bases separated the two germline ends. Germline CDR1 is MNHEY and CDR2 is SMNVEV (reference sequence). The DNA for the CDR3 is TGTGCCACCAGAGGTCGGGGTGGAGAGACCCAGTACTTC. Protein: CATRGRGGETQYF.

The rearrangement links TRBV9 to TRBJ2-7; the D gene is possibly TRBD2 (5 bases). The length of the CDR3 is 14 residues. The V and J ends lost 6 bases and 1 base respectively, with 14 bases between them. Germline V gene lookup returns CDR1 SGDLS and CDR2 YYNGEE. The DNA for the CDR3 is TGTGCCAGCACCCCTTTGGCGGGTTCCTACGAGCAGTACTTC. Translated, it gives CASTPLAGSYEQYF.

DNA of the CDR3: TGTGCCAGCAGTACCCTGGAAGGTTACAATGAGCAGTTCTTC. Translation: CASSTLEGYNEQFF. V usage is TRBV6-1 and J usage is TRBJ2-1, with D unclear. Per germline, CDR1 MNHNS and CDR2 SASEGT. Trimming left V 5 bases short and J 4 bases short, with 12 bases between. The CDR3 consists of 14 residues.

This clone was detected once. The rearrangement uses TRBV6-1 and TRBJ2-2, with D hard to call. Looked up from germline, CDR1 is MNHNS and CDR2 is SASEGT. This CDR3 spans 14 amino acids. Trimming took off 2 bases at V and 6 bases at J, with 10 bases between the two ends. The CDR3 loop is CASSETTWAGELFF. The DNA for the CDR3 is TGTGCCAGCAGTGAAACCACTTGGGCCGGGGAGCTGTTTTTT.

CDR3 DNA: TGTGCCAGCAGCTCACGGAAACAGGGCTCTGAGCAGTTCTTC. Encoded protein: CASSSRKQGSEQFF. This chain connects TRBV27 to TRBJ2-1; possible D gene TRBD1, 6 bases. Trimming left V 6 bases short and J 9 bases short, with 18 bases between. CDR1 and CDR2 from the germline V gene are MNHEY and SMNVEV (reference sequence). This CDR3 region has 14 residues.

This clone was seen once. The V gene is TRBV5-7, the J gene TRBJ2-1; the D gene is possibly TRBD2 (6 bases). TRBV5-7 carries the ORF label, with uncertain function. Trimming pared 2 bases from V and 8 bases from J, leaving 11 bases between. The CDR3 covers 13 residues. The CDR3 sequence: CASSLREIYEQFF. As DNA, the CDR3 is TGTGCCAGCAGCTTACGGGAGATATATGAGCAGTTCTTC.

The V and J genes are TRBV18 and TRBJ2-6; D is ambiguous. The V end lost 0 bases, the J end lost 0 bases, and 6 bases lay between the germline ends. The CDR3 runs to 16 residues. Germline V gene sequence: CDR1 KGHSH, CDR2 LQKENI. CDR3 DNA: TGTGCCAGCTCACCACCTACGATCTCTGGGGCCAACGTCCTGACTTTC. Residues: CASSPPTISGANVLTF.

The J gene is TRBJ2-3, the V gene TRBV7-9; possibly TRBD1 for D (6 bases). The CDR3 has 16 amino acids. Trimming left V 4 bases short and J 0 bases short, with 14 bases between. CDR1 is SEHNR and CDR2 is FQNEAQ in the germline V gene (reference sequence). The CDR3 DNA follows: TGTGCCAGCAGCTCAGTGGGGGCTACAAGCACAGATACGCAGTATTTT. Encoded protein: CASSSVGATSTDTQYF.

The chain combines TRBV6-6 with TRBJ2-6; D uncertain. The ends were cut back, 6 bases at V and 0 bases at J, with 9 bases in the middle. Germline CDR1 reads MNHNY; CDR2 reads SVGAGI (reference sequence). The CDR3 contains 15 residues. CDR3 sequence (DNA): TGTGCCAGCAGGGAAGACAACTCTGGGGCCAACGTCCTGACTTTC. It yields the protein CASREDNSGANVLTF.